A single sample gave rise to the 16 T cell receptor beta chains below, sequenced in a study of cytomegalovirus exposure and HLA in healthy donors. Data came from immunoSEQ multiplex PCR; TCRdb stores just in-frame clones and leaves some out. The data contain approximately 230,000 clones, roughly 87% of them singletons. The sequenced sample consisted of PBMCs. These receptors originate from a man in his late teens or twenties in good health and CMV-seropositive.

For the CDR3, the DNA is TGTGCCAGCAGCCTCGCACCAGCCTACGAGCAGTACTTC. Protein sequence: CASSLAPAYEQYF. The chain employs TRBV11-2 and TRBJ2-7; D is ambiguous. V lost 5 bases and J 2 bases, leaving 10 bases between the germline ends. CDR3 length equals 13 residues. The germline V gene has CDR1 SGHAT and CDR2 FQNNGV.

This clone was detected only a few times. V is TRBV5-4 and J is TRBJ1-5, with TRBD1 as a possible D gene (6 bases). The CDR3 consists of 14 residues. Germline V gene data show CDR1 as SGHNT and CDR2 as YYREEE (reference sequence). The V and J ends lost 2 bases and 2 bases respectively, with 8 bases between them. The CDR3 bases are TGTGCCAGCAGCTTACAGGGTGGCAATCAGCCCCAGCATTTT. Translated, it gives CASSLQGGNQPQHF.

The chain is built from TRBV5-1 and TRBJ1-1; the match to TRBD1 covers 8 bases. The germline V gene encodes CDR1 SGHRS and CDR2 YFSETQ. V shed 1 base and J 5 bases; nucleotides not matched to a gene: 7. The length of the CDR3 is 15 residues. The CDR3 DNA reads TGCGCCAGCAGCTTGTCGGTACAGGGGGGGACTGAAGCTTTCTTT. It codes for CASSLSVQGGTEAFF. Looking up the rest from reference TRBV5-1 and TRBJ1-1 gives the full variable domain: KAGVTQTPRYLIKTRGQQVTLSCSPISGHRSVSWYQQTPGQGLQFLFEYFSETQRNKGNFPGRFSGRQFSNSRSEMNVSTLELGDSALYLCASSLSVQGGTEAFFGQGTRLTVV.

This clone was counted a single time. V is TRBV11-2 and J is TRBJ2-5, with TRBD1 as a possible D gene (6 bases). The germline V gene has CDR1 SGHAT and CDR2 FQNNGV. V dropped 6 bases and J dropped 5 bases, with 16 bases sitting between them. CDR3 length equals 14 residues. The CDR3 protein is CASRPDRGMETQYF. The CDR3 nucleotides are TGTGCCAGCAGACCGGACAGAGGTATGGAGACCCAGTACTTC.

The chain recombines TRBV7-6 with TRBJ2-3; 11 nucleotides line up with TRBD2. Germline CDR1 reads SGHVS; CDR2 reads FNYEAQ. The CDR3 is 20 amino acids. The junction had 11 bases not matched to a gene; V was cut back by 0 bases and J by 0 bases. CDR3: CASSLAVPGLAVTSTDTQYF. For the CDR3, the DNA is TGTGCCAGCAGCTTAGCCGTCCCGGGACTAGCGGTAACTAGCACAGATACGCAGTATTTT.

The gene calls are TRBV7-2 and TRBJ2-7; the D gene could be TRBD1 or TRBD2 (5 bases each). This CDR3 region has 13 residues. Trimming left V 5 bases short and J 7 bases short, with 15 bases between. From germline, CDR1 is SGHTA and CDR2 FQGNSA. CDR3 region: CASSPPGTWEQYF. CDR3 nucleotides: TGTGCCAGCAGCCCACCTGGGACGTGGGAGCAGTACTTC.

This sequence joins TRBV6-1 and TRBJ2-7; a possible D gene is TRBD2 (6 bases). In germline, CDR1 is MNHNS, CDR2 SASEGT. Trimming left V 1 base short and J 6 bases short, with 16 bases between. This CDR3 region has 15 residues. The CDR3 region has the DNA TGTGCCAGCAGTGAAGAATGGAGCGGGTTCGTCGAGCAGTACTTC. Translating gives CASSEEWSGFVEQYF.

Only one count was recorded for this clone. The chain has TRBV28 and TRBJ1-1; maybe TRBD1 (5 bases). This CDR3 is 15 amino acids long. The germline CDR1 and CDR2 sequences are MDHEN and SYDVKM. V was cut by 3 bases and J by 1 base, with 12 bases left in between. The CDR3, as DNA: TGTGCCAGCAGTTTCTCTGACAGACCGAACACTGAAGCTTTCTTT. Translated, it gives CASSFSDRPNTEAFF.

The chain joins TRBV6-4 to TRBJ2-1, with a tentative D call TRBD2 (6 bases). Deletions cut 0 bases from V and 0 bases from J, with 9 bases between. CDR1 and CDR2 (germline): MRHNA, SNTAGT. The CDR3 covers 16 residues. CDR3 bases: TGTGCCAGCAGTGACTCGTACGGGAGCTCCTACAATGAGCAGTTCTTC. This gives the protein CASSDSYGSSYNEQFF.

This chain links TRBV5-6 with TRBJ2-2; 7 bases align to TRBD1. CDR1 is SGHDT, CDR2 YYEEEE, per germline. This CDR3 has 17 residues. J lost 2 bases, V lost 4 bases, and 11 bases had no gene match. The CDR3 sequence is CASSTTGTEYNTGELFF. CDR3 bases: TGTGCCAGCAGCACAACCGGGACAGAGTACAACACCGGGGAGCTGTTTTTT.

CDR3 loop: CASSLGAGKGNGYTF. The CDR3, as DNA: TGTGCCAGCAGCTTAGGGGCAGGCAAGGGAAATGGCTACACCTTC. This chain connects TRBV7-9 to TRBJ1-2; D remains unclear. The CDR3 spans 15 residues. V lost 1 base and J lost 6, with 15 bases in between. Germline-derived CDR1 and CDR2 are SEHNR and FQNEAQ (reference sequence).

This chain uses TRBV6-1 with TRBJ1-1; D not resolved. CDR3 length: 14 residues. V was pared by 6 bases and J by 3 bases, with 14 bases between. Germline CDR1 is MNHNS and CDR2 is SASEGT. The CDR3 loop reads CASRTSVRDTEAFF. Here the CDR3 DNA reads TGTGCCAGCAGAACGTCCGTGAGAGACACTGAAGCTTTCTTT.

The chain couples TRBV19 to TRBJ1-1; tentative D call: TRBD1 (6 bases). CDR3 length: 13 amino acids. Germline-derived CDR1 and CDR2 are LNHDA and SQIVND (reference sequence). The V end lost 7 bases, the J end lost 5 bases, and 14 bases lay between the germline ends. CDR3 residues: CASNFYRETEAFF. The CDR3 DNA reads TGTGCCAGTAATTTCTACAGGGAGACTGAAGCTTTCTTT.

This clone was counted only a few times. This chain links TRBV6-6 with TRBJ1-2; D gene uncertain. The CDR3 is 13 amino acids. Germline V lookup: CDR1 MNHNY, CDR2 SVGAGI (reference sequence). V lost 6 bases, J lost 2 bases, and 10 bases lay in between. The CDR3 nucleotides read TGTGCCAGCAGCCCCGGGCCAAACTATGGCTACACCTTC. This codes for CASSPGPNYGYTF.

V gene TRBV27 combines with J gene TRBJ2-2; perhaps TRBD1 as D (7 bases). V lost 10 bases to trimming and J lost 3 bases, with 18 bases between them. The CDR3 sequence is 15 residues long. CDR1 and CDR2 (germline): MNHEY, SMNVEV (reference sequence). The CDR3 sequence: CATRRRGRDTGELFF. CDR3 DNA: TGTGCCACCAGAAGGAGGGGGCGCGACACCGGGGAGCTGTTTTTT.

The V gene is TRBV28, the J gene TRBJ2-7, with TRBD1 as a possible D gene (6 bases). Trimming stripped 4 bases from V and 1 base from J, with 11 bases between. This CDR3 is 14 amino acids long. Per germline, CDR1 MDHEN and CDR2 SYDVKM. Here the CDR3 DNA reads TGTGCCAGCAGTTCAGGGCAGGGGTCCTACGAGCAGTACTTC. This sequence encodes CASSSGQGSYEQYF.